Included here is one T cell receptor (beta chain) sequence, with context. Antigen: not known. The data belong to a study of CD8+ T cells in alopecia areata. Study-level points and caveats: Scalp sequencing captures resident alphabeta T cells of normal skin too. An increase in clonality over normal scalp was evident in lesional scalp, especially alopecia totalis/universalis.

Cell sorting on a FACSAria was used to separate CD4+ and CD8+ T cells from the PBMCs. V was cut by 3 bases and J by 2 bases, with 13 bases left in between. The germline gives CDR1 SEHNR, CDR2 FQNEAQ (reference sequence). The length of the CDR3 is 16 residues. In each case, RNA was isolated and then reverse transcribed into cDNA as the sequencing template. Data came from immunoSEQ multiplex PCR; TCRdb stores just in-frame clones and leaves some out. The sample has about 110,000 clones; almost 60% are singletons. The clonotype originates from a human donor in good health. Sequencing used CD8+ T cells sorted from blood. This chain joins TRBV7-9 and TRBJ1-4, with D tentatively TRBD1 (6 bases). The chain's CDR3 is CASSLDSVVTNEKLFF. In DNA, the CDR3 is TGTGCCAGCAGCTTGGACAGTGTGGTCACTAATGAAAAACTGTTTTTT.